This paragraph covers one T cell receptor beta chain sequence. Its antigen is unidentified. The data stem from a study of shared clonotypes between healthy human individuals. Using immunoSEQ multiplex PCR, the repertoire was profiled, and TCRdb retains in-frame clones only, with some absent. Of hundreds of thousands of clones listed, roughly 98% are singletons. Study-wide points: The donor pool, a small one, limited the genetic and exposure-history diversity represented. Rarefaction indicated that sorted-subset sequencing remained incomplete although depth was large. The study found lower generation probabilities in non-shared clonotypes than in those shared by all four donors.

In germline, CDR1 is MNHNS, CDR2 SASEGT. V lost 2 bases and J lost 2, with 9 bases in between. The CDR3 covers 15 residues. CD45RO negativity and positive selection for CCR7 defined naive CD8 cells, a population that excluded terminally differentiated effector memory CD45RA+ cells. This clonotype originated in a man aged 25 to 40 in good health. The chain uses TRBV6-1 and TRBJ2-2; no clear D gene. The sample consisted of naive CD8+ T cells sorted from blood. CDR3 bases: TGTGCCAGCAGTGAACCGGGTATAAACACCGGGGAGCTGTTTTTT. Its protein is CASSEPGINTGELFF.